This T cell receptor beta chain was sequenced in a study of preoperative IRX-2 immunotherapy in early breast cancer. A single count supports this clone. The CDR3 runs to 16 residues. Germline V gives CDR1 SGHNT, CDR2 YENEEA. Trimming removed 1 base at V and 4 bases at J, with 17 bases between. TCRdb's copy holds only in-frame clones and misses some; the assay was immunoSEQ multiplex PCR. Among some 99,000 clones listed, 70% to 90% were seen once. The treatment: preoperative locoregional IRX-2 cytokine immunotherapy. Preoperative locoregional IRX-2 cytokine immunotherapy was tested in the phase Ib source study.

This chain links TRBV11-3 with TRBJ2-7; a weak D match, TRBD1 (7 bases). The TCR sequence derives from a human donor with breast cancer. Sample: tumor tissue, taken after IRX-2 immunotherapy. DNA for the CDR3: TGTGCCAGCAGCTTAGTCTTTGGCAGGGGGGCTTACGAGCAGTACTTC. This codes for CASSLVFGRGAYEQYF.